This is a list of T cell receptor beta chains from one sample in a study of blood T cell repertoires in COVID-19. Using immunoSEQ multiplex PCR, the repertoire was profiled, and TCRdb retains in-frame clones only, with some absent. The repertoire holds about 140,000 clones, around 88% seen once, with less than 2% in the top ten. Sequences were obtained from peripheral blood. The receptor source for this set is an older woman with acute or convalescent COVID-19. Both conserved end residues are part of each CDR3. Each record gives: V gene, clone size, J gene, D gene, CDR3 protein, CDR3 DNA. D genes are given only for firm matches. Size is omitted from some rows. Given values are once, few, many or a class for expanded clones.

v_gene: TRBV27; abundance: few; j_gene: TRBJ1-1; d_gene: .; CDR3aa: CASSLFRGTEAFF; CDR3nt: TGTGCCAGCAGCTTATTCCGGGGCACTGAAGCTTTCTTT
v_gene: TRBV20-1; abundance: .; j_gene: TRBJ1-5; d_gene: .; CDR3aa: CSASRQVDQPQHF; CDR3nt: TGCAGTGCTAGTCGGCAGGTAGATCAGCCCCAGCATTTT
v_gene: TRBV10-3; abundance: .; j_gene: TRBJ1-1; d_gene: TRBD1; CDR3aa: CASRQGNTEAFF; CDR3nt: TGTGCCAGCAGACAGGGGAACACTGAAGCTTTCTTT
v_gene: TRBV7-9; abundance: .; j_gene: TRBJ2-1; d_gene: .; CDR3aa: CASSLFVNEQFF; CDR3nt: TGTGCCAGCAGCTTATTCGTTAATGAGCAGTTCTTC
v_gene: TRBV15; abundance: .; j_gene: TRBJ2-2; d_gene: .; CDR3aa: CATSRWDSNTGELFF; CDR3nt: TGTGCCACCAGCAGATGGGACTCTAACACCGGGGAGCTGTTTTTT
v_gene: TRBV3-1/TRBV3-2; abundance: once; j_gene: TRBJ2-3; d_gene: .; CDR3aa: CASSLISTDTQYF; CDR3nt: TGTGCCAGCAGCCTTATATCCACAGATACGCAGTATTTT
v_gene: TRBV7-2; abundance: .; j_gene: TRBJ2-7; d_gene: TRBD2; CDR3aa: CASSLAGRGYEQYF; CDR3nt: TGTGCCAGCAGCTTAGCAGGGCGGGGGTACGAGCAGTACTTC
v_gene: TRBV5-4; abundance: once; j_gene: TRBJ1-2; d_gene: .; CDR3aa: CASSLEGPNYGYTF; CDR3nt: TGTGCCAGCAGCTTGGAGGGGCCTAACTATGGCTACACCTTC
v_gene: TRBV6-2/TRBV6-3; abundance: .; j_gene: TRBJ1-3; d_gene: TRBD1; CDR3aa: CASSYAGQAYSGNTIYF; CDR3nt: TGTGCCAGCAGTTACGCGGGACAGGCCTACTCTGGAAACACCATATATTTT
v_gene: TRBV3-1/TRBV3-2; abundance: .; j_gene: TRBJ1-2; d_gene: .; CDR3aa: CASSQVRAYGYTF; CDR3nt: TGTGCCAGCAGCCAAGTCAGGGCCTATGGCTACACCTTC
v_gene: TRBV6-2/TRBV6-3; abundance: .; j_gene: TRBJ2-6; d_gene: .; CDR3aa: CASSWEVRLDANVLTF; CDR3nt: TGTGCCAGCAGTTGGGAGGTTCGGCTGGATGCCAACGTCCTGACTTTC
v_gene: TRBV19; abundance: .; j_gene: TRBJ1-1; d_gene: TRBD1; CDR3aa: CASSTGQGRKAFF; CDR3nt: TGTGCCAGTAGTACAGGACAGGGGCGGAAAGCTTTCTTT
v_gene: TRBV18; abundance: .; j_gene: TRBJ2-3; d_gene: .; CDR3aa: CASSPFSSYPDTQYF; CDR3nt: TGTGCCAGCTCACCATTCAGTTCATACCCAGATACGCAGTATTTT
v_gene: TRBV5-1; abundance: .; j_gene: TRBJ1-1; d_gene: .; CDR3aa: CASSFSPVRTEAFF; CDR3nt: TGCGCCAGCAGCTTCAGCCCAGTGAGGACTGAAGCTTTCTTT
v_gene: TRBV3-1/TRBV3-2; abundance: once; j_gene: TRBJ2-7; d_gene: .; CDR3aa: CASSQNTGPEQYF; CDR3nt: TGTGCCAGCAGCCAGAATACAGGGCCCGAGCAGTACTTC
v_gene: TRBV6-2/TRBV6-3; abundance: .; j_gene: TRBJ2-3; d_gene: TRBD2; CDR3aa: CASSTSGGAPDTQYF; CDR3nt: TGTGCCAGCAGTACTAGCGGGGGGGCCCCAGATACGCAGTATTTT
v_gene: TRBV5-5; abundance: .; j_gene: TRBJ1-1; d_gene: .; CDR3aa: CASSFGLTGTEAFF; CDR3nt: TGTGCCAGCAGCTTTGGCCTGACTGGGACTGAAGCTTTCTTT
v_gene: TRBV2; abundance: .; j_gene: TRBJ2-2; d_gene: TRBD2; CDR3aa: CASSGSGGKNTGELFF; CDR3nt: TGTGCCAGCAGCGGCAGCGGGGGAAAGAACACCGGGGAGCTGTTTTTT
v_gene: TRBV19; abundance: .; j_gene: TRBJ1-2; d_gene: .; CDR3aa: CASRHETNYGYTF; CDR3nt: TGTGCCAGTCGACATGAAACTAACTATGGCTACACCTTC
v_gene: TRBV3-1/TRBV3-2; abundance: .; j_gene: TRBJ1-5; d_gene: .; CDR3aa: CASSQDLNQPQHF; CDR3nt: TGTGCCAGCAGCCAAGATCTCAATCAGCCCCAGCATTTT
v_gene: TRBV2; abundance: .; j_gene: TRBJ2-7; d_gene: .; CDR3aa: CASSAAGPLQYF; CDR3nt: TGTGCCAGCAGTGCCGCAGGGCCATTGCAGTACTTC
v_gene: TRBV14; abundance: .; j_gene: TRBJ1-1; d_gene: TRBD1; CDR3aa: CASSPSTGKETEAFF; CDR3nt: TGTGCCAGCAGCCCTTCGACAGGGAAGGAAACTGAAGCTTTCTTT
v_gene: TRBV30; abundance: .; j_gene: TRBJ1-2; d_gene: TRBD1; CDR3aa: CAWNTGAWEGGYTF; CDR3nt: TGTGCCTGGAACACAGGGGCCTGGGAAGGTGGCTACACCTTC
v_gene: TRBV19; abundance: .; j_gene: TRBJ2-5; d_gene: .; CDR3aa: CASSISLQGRETQYF; CDR3nt: TGTGCCAGTAGTATATCCCTACAGGGGAGGGAGACCCAGTACTTC